This paragraph covers one T cell receptor (beta chain) sequence. Its antigen is as yet unknown. These data belong to a study of cytomegalovirus exposure and HLA in healthy donors. On the study more broadly: Across around 400 genotyped donors, 81% landed in the Caucasian-associated ancestry cluster. Study-wide results and caveats: A prior analysis recorded that most TCR beta V segments were productive about 87% or about 30% of the time. Later work associated fewer than 20,000 TCR beta sequences with HLA alleles at 0.05 false discovery rate.

CDR3 length: 17 residues. The germline CDR1 and CDR2 sequences are MGHRA and YSYEKL. Trimming took 5 bases from V and 2 from J; bases not matched to a gene: 12. This PCR relied on a set of 60 Vbeta primers and 13 Jbeta primers. Sequenced by immunoSEQ multiplex PCR; TCRdb stores in-frame clones only, minus some. The data hold some 100,000 clones, with about 70% observed a single time. The receptor's source is a woman aged 18-35 years in good health and CMV-seropositive. V gene TRBV4-1 combines with J gene TRBJ2-3, with 8 positions matching TRBD2. Sample: PBMCs. The CDR3 region is CASSAPRGAGVTDTQYF. In nucleotides, the CDR3 is TGCGCCAGCAGCGCCCCCCGTGGAGCGGGAGTCACAGATACGCAGTATTTT.